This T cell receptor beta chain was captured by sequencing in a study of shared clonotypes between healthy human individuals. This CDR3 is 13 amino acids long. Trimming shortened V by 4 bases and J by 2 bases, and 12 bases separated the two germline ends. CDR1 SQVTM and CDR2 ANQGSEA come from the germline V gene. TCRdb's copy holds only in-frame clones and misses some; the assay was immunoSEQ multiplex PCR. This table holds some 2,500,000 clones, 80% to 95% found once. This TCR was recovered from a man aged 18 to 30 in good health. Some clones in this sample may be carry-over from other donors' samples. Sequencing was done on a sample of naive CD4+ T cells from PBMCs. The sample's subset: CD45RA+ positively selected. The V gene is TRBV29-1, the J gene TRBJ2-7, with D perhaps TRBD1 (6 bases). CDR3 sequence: CSVVGDRTYEQYF. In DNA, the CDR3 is TGCAGCGTTGTAGGAGACAGGACCTACGAGCAGTACTTC.